This T cell receptor beta chain was identified during a study of cytomegalovirus exposure and HLA in healthy donors. Study results and limitations: Accurate HLA-A and HLA-B prediction from TCR beta sequences was reported for most subjects.

Deletions cut 2 bases from V and 2 bases from J, with 4 bases between. The V gene's germline CDR1 is GTSNPN and CDR2 SVGIG (reference sequence). The CDR3 sequence is 13 residues long. PCR used 60 Vbeta primers and 13 Jbeta primers. The method was immunoSEQ multiplex PCR; TCRdb's version includes in-frame clones alone and lacks a portion of them. The data contain some 60,000 clones, around 82% of them singletons. On this clone: Its antigen is currently unknown.

The rearrangement links TRBV30 to TRBJ1-6; D gene ambiguous. This receptor was taken from a male donor in good health and CMV-seronegative. The sequenced sample consisted of PBMCs. DNA of the CDR3: TGTGCCTGGAGTTCCGCCTATAATTCACCCCTCCACTTT. Its translation: CAWSSAYNSPLHF.